This TCR beta chain was retrieved from a study of CD8 T cells in Susac syndrome. Broader study findings: An acknowledgment was made by the study that its TCR sequencing and HLA analysis involved relatively few individuals.

This clonotype was found once. Its antigen is currently unknown. Negative isolation yielded the CD8+ and CD4+ T cells, while FACS enriched the TEMRA cells. The V gene's germline CDR1 is SEHNR and CDR2 FQNEAQ (reference sequence). Trimming cost V 4 bases and J 5 bases; bases outside gene matches: 3. The CDR3 has 14 residues. Random hexamers served to reverse transcribe roughly 0.5 to 1 ug RNA. TCRdb re-analysed the immunoSEQ multiplex PCR reads in MiXCR, keeping a single row per CDR3 protein. The sample shows a few hundred thousand distinct CDR3 sequences, around 85% of them seen only once. This chain links TRBV7-9 with TRBJ2-5, with 11 bases lining up with TRBD2. Source material: CD8+ T cells from PBMCs. The sequence came from a human donor with multiple sclerosis. The CDR3 loop is CASSSTSGKETQYF. The CDR3 DNA sequence: TGTGCCAGCAGCTCGACTAGCGGGAAGGAGACCCAGTACTTC.